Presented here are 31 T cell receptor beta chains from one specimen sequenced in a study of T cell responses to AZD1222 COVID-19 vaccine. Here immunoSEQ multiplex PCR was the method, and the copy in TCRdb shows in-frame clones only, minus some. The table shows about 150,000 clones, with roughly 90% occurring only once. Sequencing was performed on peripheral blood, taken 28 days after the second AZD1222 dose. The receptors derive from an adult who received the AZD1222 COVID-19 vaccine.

The CDR3 DNA reads as TGTGCCAGCAGCCCCCGGGGGACCTATAGCAATCAGCCCCAGCATTTT. Its protein product is CASSPRGTYSNQPQHF. The chain is built from TRBV5-8 and TRBJ1-5; a possible D gene is TRBD1 (5 bases). Trimming removed 4 bases at V and 0 bases at J, with 14 bases between. Looked up from germline, CDR1 is SGHTS and CDR2 is YDEGEE. The CDR3 runs 16 residues.

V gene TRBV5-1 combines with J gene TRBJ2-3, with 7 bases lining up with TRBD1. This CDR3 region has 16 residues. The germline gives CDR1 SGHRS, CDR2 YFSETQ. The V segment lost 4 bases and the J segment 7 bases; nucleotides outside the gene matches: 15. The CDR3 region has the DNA TGCGCCAGCAGCCCACGACAGGGAACAAAATCTAATACGCAGTATTTT. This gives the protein CASSPRQGTKSNTQYF.

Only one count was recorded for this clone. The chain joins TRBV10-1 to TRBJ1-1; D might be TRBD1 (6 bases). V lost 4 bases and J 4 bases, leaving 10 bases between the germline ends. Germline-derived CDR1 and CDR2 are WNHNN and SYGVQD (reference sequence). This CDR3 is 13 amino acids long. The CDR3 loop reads CASSAGAGTEAFF. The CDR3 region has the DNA TGCGCCAGCAGTGCGGGGGCGGGCACTGAAGCTTTCTTT.

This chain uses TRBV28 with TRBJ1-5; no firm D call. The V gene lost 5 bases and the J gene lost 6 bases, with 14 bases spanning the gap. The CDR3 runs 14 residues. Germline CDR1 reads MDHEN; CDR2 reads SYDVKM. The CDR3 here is CASSRGPAGQPQHF. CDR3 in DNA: TGTGCCAGCAGTCGAGGCCCGGCAGGTCAGCCCCAGCATTTT.

The CDR3 coding sequence is TGTGCCAGCAGCCGCGGACAGGAGAAAAACTATGGCTACACCTTC. Translating gives CASSRGQEKNYGYTF. The rearrangement links TRBV11-2 to TRBJ1-2; TRBD1 matches at 7 bases. The CDR3 totals 15 residues. Per germline, CDR1 SGHAT and CDR2 FQNNGV. V gave up 5 bases and J gave up 2 bases; unmatched junction bases: 8.

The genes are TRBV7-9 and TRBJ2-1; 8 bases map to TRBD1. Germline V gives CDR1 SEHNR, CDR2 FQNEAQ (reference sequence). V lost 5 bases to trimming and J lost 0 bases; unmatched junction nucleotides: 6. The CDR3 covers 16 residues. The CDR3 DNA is TGTGCCAGCAGCCCGTGGACAGGGAGCTCCTACAATGAGCAGTTCTTC. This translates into CASSPWTGSSYNEQFF.

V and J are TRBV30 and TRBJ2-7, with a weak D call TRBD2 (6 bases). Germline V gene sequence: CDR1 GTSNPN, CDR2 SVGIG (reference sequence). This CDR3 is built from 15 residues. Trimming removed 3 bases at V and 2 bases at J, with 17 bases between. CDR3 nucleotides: TGTGCCTGGAGGTCCGGGGGAAGCAAAGCCTACGAGCAGTACTTC. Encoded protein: CAWRSGGSKAYEQYF. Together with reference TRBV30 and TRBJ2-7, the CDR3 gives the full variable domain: SQTIHQWPATLVQPVGSPLSLECTVEGTSNPNLYWYRQAAGRGLQLLFYSVGIGQISSEVPQNLSASRPQDRQFILSSKKLLLSDSGFYLCAWRSGGSKAYEQYFGPGTRLTVT.

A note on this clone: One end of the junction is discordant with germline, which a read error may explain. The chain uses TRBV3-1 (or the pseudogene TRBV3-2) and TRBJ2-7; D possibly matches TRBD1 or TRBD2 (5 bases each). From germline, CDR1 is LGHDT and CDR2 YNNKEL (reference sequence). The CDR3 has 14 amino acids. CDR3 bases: TGTGCCAGCAGCCACCCCCCCGGGGCGGGCGGAGAAGGGTTC. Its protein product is CASSHPPGAGGEGF.

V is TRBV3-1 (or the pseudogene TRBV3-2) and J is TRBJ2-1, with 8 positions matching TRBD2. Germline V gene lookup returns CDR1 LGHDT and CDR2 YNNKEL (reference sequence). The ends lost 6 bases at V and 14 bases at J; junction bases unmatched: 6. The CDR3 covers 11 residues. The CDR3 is CASSREGPEFF. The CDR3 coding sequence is TGTGCCAGCAGTCGGGAGGGCCCGGAGTTCTTC.

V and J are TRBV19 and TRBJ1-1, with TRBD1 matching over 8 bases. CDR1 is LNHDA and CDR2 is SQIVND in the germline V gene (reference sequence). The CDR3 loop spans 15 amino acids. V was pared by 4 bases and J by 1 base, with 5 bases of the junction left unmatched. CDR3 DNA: TGTGCCAGTAGTAGGAGACAGGGGTGGAACACTGAAGCTTTCTTT. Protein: CASSRRQGWNTEAFF.

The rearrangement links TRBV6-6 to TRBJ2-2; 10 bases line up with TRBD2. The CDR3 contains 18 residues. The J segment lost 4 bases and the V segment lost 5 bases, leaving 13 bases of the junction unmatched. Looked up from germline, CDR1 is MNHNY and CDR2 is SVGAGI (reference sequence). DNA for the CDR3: TGTGCCAGCAGTCGGACTAGCGGTCTTCTGGAGAGCACCGGGGAGCTGTTTTTT. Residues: CASSRTSGLLESTGELFF.

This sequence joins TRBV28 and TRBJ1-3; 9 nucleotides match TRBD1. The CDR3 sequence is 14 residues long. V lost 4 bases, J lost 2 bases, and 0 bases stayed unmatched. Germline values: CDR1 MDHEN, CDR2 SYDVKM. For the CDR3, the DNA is TGTGCCAGCAGTTGGGACAGGGCTGGAAACACCATATATTTT. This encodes CASSWDRAGNTIYF.

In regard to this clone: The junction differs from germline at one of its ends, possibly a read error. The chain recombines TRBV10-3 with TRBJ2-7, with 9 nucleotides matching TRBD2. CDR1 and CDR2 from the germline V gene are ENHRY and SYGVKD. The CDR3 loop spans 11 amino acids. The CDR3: CATSGSYEQYF. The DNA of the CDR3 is TGCGCGACTAGCGGAAGCTACGAGCAGTACTTC.

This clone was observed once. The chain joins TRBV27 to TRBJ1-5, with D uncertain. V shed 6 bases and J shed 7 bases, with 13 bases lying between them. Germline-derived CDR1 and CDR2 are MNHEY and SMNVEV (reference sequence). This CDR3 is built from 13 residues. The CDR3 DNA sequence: TGTGCCAGCAGCCCAAAACTTTGGCAGCCCCAGCATTTT. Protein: CASSPKLWQPQHF.

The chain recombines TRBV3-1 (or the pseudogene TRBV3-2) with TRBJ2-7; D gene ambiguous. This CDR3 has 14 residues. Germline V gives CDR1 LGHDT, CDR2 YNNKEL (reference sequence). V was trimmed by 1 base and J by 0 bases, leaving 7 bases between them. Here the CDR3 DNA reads TGTGCCAGCAGCCAAGGACACTACTCCTACGAGCAGTACTTC. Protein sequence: CASSQGHYSYEQYF.

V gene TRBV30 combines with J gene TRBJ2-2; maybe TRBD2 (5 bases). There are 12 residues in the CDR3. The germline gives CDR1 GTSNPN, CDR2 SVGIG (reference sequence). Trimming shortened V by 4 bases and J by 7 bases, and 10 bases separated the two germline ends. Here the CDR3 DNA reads TGTGCCTGGACGCCGGGATACGGGGAGCTGTTTTTT. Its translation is CAWTPGYGELFF.

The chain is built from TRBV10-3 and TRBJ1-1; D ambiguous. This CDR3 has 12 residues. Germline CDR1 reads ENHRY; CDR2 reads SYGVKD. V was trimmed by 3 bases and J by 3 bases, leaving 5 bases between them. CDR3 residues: CAISDPDTEAFF. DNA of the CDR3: TGTGCCATCAGTGACCCGGACACTGAAGCTTTCTTT.

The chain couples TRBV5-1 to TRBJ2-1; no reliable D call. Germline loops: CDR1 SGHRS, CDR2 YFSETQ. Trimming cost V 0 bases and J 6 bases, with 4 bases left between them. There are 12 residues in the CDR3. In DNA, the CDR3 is TGCGCCAGCAGCTTGGGGGTCAATGAGCAGTTCTTC. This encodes CASSLGVNEQFF. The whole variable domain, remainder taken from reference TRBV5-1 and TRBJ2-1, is KAGVTQTPRYLIKTRGQQVTLSCSPISGHRSVSWYQQTPGQGLQFLFEYFSETQRNKGNFPGRFSGRQFSNSRSEMNVSTLELGDSALYLCASSLGVNEQFFGPGTRLTVL.

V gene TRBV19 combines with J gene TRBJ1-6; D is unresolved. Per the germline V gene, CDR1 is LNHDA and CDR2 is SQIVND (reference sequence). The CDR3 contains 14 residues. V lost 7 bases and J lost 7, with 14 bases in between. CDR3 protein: CASNSGYGNSPLHF. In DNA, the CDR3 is TGTGCCAGTAACTCGGGCTACGGAAATTCACCCCTCCACTTT. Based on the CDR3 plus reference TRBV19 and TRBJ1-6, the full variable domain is DGGITQSPKYLFRKEGQNVTLSCEQNLNHDAMYWYRQDPGQGLRLIYYSQIVNDFQKGDIAEGYSVSREKKESFPLTVTSAQKNPTAFYLCASNSGYGNSPLHFGNGTRLTVT.

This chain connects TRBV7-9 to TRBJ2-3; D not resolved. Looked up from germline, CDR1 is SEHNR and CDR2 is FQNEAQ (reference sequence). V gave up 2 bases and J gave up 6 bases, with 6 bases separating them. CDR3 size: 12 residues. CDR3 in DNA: TGTGCCAGCAGCTTACTCTCGGATACGCAGTATTTT. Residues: CASSLLSDTQYF. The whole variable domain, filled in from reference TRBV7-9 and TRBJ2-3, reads DTGVSQNPRHKITKRGQNVTFRCDPISEHNRLYWYRQTLGQGPEFLTYFQNEAQLEKSRLLSDRFSAERPKGSFSTLEIQRTEQGDSAMYLCASSLLSDTQYFGPGTRLTVL.

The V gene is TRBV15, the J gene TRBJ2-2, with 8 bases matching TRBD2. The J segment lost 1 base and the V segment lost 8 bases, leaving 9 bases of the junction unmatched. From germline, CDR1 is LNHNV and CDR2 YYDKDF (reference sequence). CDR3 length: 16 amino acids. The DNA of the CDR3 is TGTGCCACCGAGGAAGGCACTAGCGGGAACACCGGGGAGCTGTTTTTT. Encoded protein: CATEEGTSGNTGELFF.

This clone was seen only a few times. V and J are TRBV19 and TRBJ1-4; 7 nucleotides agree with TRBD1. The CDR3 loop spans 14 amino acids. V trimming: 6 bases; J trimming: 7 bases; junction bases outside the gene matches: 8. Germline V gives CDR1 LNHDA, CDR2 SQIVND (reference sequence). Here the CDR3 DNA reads TGTGCCAGTAGGGGACAGCTAGGGAGTGAAAAACTGTTTTTT. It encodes CASRGQLGSEKLFF.

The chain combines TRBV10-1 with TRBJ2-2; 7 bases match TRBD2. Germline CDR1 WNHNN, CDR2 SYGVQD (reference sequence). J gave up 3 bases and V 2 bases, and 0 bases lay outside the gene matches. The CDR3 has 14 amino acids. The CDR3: CASSEGRDTGELFF. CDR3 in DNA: TGCGCCAGCAGTGAGGGGAGGGACACCGGGGAGCTGTTTTTT.

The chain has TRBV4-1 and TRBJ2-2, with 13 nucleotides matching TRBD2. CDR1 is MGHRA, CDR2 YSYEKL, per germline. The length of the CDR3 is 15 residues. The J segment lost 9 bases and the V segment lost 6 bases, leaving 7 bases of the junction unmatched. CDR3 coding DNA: TGCGCCAGCAGACCACTAGCGGGAGGGCCCCGGGAGCTGTTTTTT. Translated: CASRPLAGGPRELFF.

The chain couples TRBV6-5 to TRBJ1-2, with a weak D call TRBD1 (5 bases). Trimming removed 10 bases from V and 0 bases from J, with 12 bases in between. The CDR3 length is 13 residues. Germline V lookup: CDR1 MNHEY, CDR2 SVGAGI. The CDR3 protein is CATRGPANYGYTF. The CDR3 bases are TGTGCCACAAGGGGCCCCGCTAACTATGGCTACACCTTC.

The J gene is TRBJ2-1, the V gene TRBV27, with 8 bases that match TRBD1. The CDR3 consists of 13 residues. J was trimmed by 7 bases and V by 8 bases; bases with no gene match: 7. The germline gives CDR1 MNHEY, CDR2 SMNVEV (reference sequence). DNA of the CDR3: TGTGCCAGCCGTCCGGGGGACAGGAATGAGCAGTTCTTC. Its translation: CASRPGDRNEQFF.

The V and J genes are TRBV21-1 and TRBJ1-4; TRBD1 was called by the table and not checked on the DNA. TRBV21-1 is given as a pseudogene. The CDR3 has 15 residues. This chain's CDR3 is CASSTPGGSNEKLFF. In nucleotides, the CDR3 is TGTGCCAGCAGCACTCCAGGGGGATCTAATGAAAAACTGTTTTTT.

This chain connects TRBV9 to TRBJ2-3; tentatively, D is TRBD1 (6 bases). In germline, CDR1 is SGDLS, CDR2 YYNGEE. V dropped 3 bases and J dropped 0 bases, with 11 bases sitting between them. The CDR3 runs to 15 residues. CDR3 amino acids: CASSATGTSTDTQYF. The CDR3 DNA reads TGTGCCAGCAGCGCGACAGGTACTAGCACAGATACGCAGTATTTT.

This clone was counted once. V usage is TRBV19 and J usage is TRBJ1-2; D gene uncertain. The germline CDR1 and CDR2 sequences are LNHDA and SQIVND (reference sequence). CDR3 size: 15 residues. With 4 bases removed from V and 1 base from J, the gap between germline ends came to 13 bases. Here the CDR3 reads CASSRQSTNNYGYTF. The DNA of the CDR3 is TGTGCCAGTAGTAGGCAGTCAACTAATAACTATGGCTACACCTTC.

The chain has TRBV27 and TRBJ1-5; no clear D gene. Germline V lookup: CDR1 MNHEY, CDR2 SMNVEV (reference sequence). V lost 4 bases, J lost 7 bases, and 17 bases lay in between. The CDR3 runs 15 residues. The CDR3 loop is CASSSQNLEGQPQHF. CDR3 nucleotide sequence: TGTGCCAGCAGTTCCCAAAATTTAGAGGGACAGCCCCAGCATTTT.

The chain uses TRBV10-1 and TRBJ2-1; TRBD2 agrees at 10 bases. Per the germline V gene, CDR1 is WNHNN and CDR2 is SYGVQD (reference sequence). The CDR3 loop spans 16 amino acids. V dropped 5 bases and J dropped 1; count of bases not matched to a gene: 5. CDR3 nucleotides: TGCGCCAGCAGTTTGAGAGCGGGAGGGTCCTACAATGAGCAGTTCTTC. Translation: CASSLRAGGSYNEQFF.